These T cell receptor beta chains were read from a single sample in a study of control samples from healthy donors and cancer patients. Measured with immunoSEQ multiplex PCR; TCRdb has only the in-frame clones, and not every one. The table shows fewer than 500,000 clones, with around 90% occurring only once. The material sequenced was PBMCs. Receptors originate from a man in his forties or fifties with head and neck cancer. Both conserved end residues are part of each CDR3. D genes are given only for firm matches. Size is stated for part of the rows, as once, few or many counts, or as a class when the clone is expanded.

v_call	clone_size	j_call	d_call	cdr3_nt	cdr3_aa
TRBV30	NA	TRBJ1-6	NA	TGTGCCTGGAGTCACCCTAATTCACCCCTCCACTTT	CAWSHPNSPLHF
TRBV12-3/TRBV12-4	NA	TRBJ1-5	NA	TGTGCCAGCACCGTGGACCATCAGCCCCAGCATTTT	CASTVDHQPQHF
TRBV28	NA	TRBJ1-1	NA	TGTGCCAGCAGTGACCTGGGGGGTCCAGCTTTCTTT	CASSDLGGPAFF
TRBV24-1	NA	TRBJ2-7	NA	TGTGCCACCAGTCCTAACCCAGGGTTGAGTGAGCAGTACTTC	CATSPNPGLSEQYF
TRBV5-1	once	TRBJ1-2	NA	TGCGCCAGCAGCGTGGACTGGGATGGCTACACCTTC	CASSVDWDGYTF
TRBV5-1	NA	TRBJ2-1	NA	TGCGCCAGCAGCTTGGGGGACGTTCCCAATGAGCAGTTCTTC	CASSLGDVPNEQFF
TRBV5-1	NA	TRBJ1-6	NA	TGCGCCAGCAGCTTGGACCCGGGCAGAAGAGACTCACCCCTCCACTTT	CASSLDPGRRDSPLHF
TRBV5-4	NA	TRBJ1-3	NA	TGTGCCAGCAGCCAACAAGTGGGAAACACCATATATTTT	CASSQQVGNTIYF
TRBV9	NA	TRBJ2-1	TRBD2	TGTGCCAGCAGCGTAGAGCACGGACTAGCGGGAGTCATCGGTGACGATGAGCAGTTCTTC	CASSVEHGLAGVIGDDEQFF
TRBV7-2	once	TRBJ2-7	NA	TGTGCCAGCAGACCGGAGCGGTGGAGCTACGAGCAGTACTTC	CASRPERWSYEQYF
TRBV3-1/TRBV3-2	NA	TRBJ1-2	NA	TGTGCCAGCAGCCAAGGACCTATACTCTATGGCTACACCTTC	CASSQGPILYGYTF
TRBV5-1	NA	TRBJ2-6	NA	TGCGCCAGCAGCCGACAGGCTTCTGGGGCCAACGTCCTGACTTTC	CASSRQASGANVLTF
TRBV11-2	NA	TRBJ2-7	NA	TGTGCCAGCAGCCGAACCGGAGGGGGCGACCCTTACGAGCAGTACTTC	CASSRTGGGDPYEQYF
TRBV6-2/TRBV6-3	NA	TRBJ2-1	TRBD2	TGTGCCAGCAGTTCCATAGCGGGAGGTGACAATGAGCAGTTCTTC	CASSSIAGGDNEQFF
TRBV10-1	NA	TRBJ2-1	TRBD1	TGCGCCAGTGCGGCGACAGGGGGCGATGAGCAGTTCTTC	CASAATGGDEQFF
TRBV10-3	NA	TRBJ1-6	TRBD1	TGTGCCATCGGGAGGGGACAGGGGAATTCACCCCTCCACTTT	CAIGRGQGNSPLHF